The sequence of this T cell receptor (beta chain) was determined in a study of neurological immune-mediated disorders. For the study at large: Relapsing-remitting disease affected approximately 31, and secondary progressive 3, of around 34 multiple sclerosis patients. General study findings and limits: Sharing of CDR3 amino acid sequences among expanded clones across subjects was absent, suggesting private repertoires in all groups. The authors found no clinical or MRI feature associated with the multiple sclerosis repertoire cluster.

The CDR3 runs 16 residues. CDR1 is SGHRS and CDR2 is YFSETQ in the germline V gene. The V and J ends lost 0 bases and 1 base respectively, with 13 bases between them. With 10-nucleotide random UMIs, 5'RACE was used to make the cDNA. TCRdb fed the 5' RACE reads into MiXCR, producing one record per CDR3 protein. The data contain 45,000 to 60,000 distinct CDR3 sequences, around 3.6% of them singletons. Ten or more counts support this clonotype. The antigen remains unidentified. The sample comprised PBMCs. This sequence joins TRBV5-1 and TRBJ1-2; TRBD1 is a possible D gene (6 bases). This clonotype was sampled from a man aged 25-40 years with multiple sclerosis. The CDR3 bases are TGCGCCAGCAGCTTGGGACAGGAGACTTTTAACTATGGCTACACCTTC. This codes for CASSLGQETFNYGYTF.